Included here is one TCR beta chain sequence, with context. Per germline, CDR1 MRHNA and CDR2 SNTAGT. Trimming stripped 5 bases from V and 3 bases from J, with 11 bases between. The CDR3 runs to 13 residues. Recruitment covered some 25 US areas and drew participants whose ages spanned about 18 to 95 years. Cohort 3 donors counted as recovered after two negative PCRs, clearance, or resolved symptoms. These data are taken from a study of blood T cell repertoires in COVID-19. Study summary: From T cells, B-cell-depleted T cells, or PBMCs came the material, which was cDNA or gDNA.

The method was immunoSEQ multiplex PCR; TCRdb's version includes in-frame clones alone and lacks a portion of them. Among approximately 280,000 clones listed, roughly nine tenths were seen once. V gene TRBV6-4 combines with J gene TRBJ2-7; D gene unclear. Sample: PBMCs or T cells enriched from blood (not recorded which). The receptor's source is a woman aged 60-75 years who had recovered from COVID-19. The CDR3 reads CASSCDKYYEQYF. Here the CDR3 DNA reads TGTGCCAGCAGTTGCGACAAGTACTACGAGCAGTACTTC.